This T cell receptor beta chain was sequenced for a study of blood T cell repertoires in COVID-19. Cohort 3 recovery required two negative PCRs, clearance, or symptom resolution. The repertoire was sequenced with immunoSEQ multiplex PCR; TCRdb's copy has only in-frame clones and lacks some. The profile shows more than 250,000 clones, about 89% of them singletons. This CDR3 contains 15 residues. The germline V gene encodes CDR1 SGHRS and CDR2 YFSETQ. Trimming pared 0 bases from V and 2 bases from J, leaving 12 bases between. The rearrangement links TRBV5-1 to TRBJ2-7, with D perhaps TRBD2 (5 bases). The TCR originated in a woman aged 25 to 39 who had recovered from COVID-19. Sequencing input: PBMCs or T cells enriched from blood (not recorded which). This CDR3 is CASSLGWTGTYEQYF. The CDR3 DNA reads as TGCGCCAGCAGCTTGGGCTGGACGGGAACCTACGAGCAGTACTTC.